Each of the 16 T cell receptor beta chains below was sequenced from the same sample in a study of T cell responses to AZD1222 COVID-19 vaccine. Data came from immunoSEQ multiplex PCR; TCRdb stores just in-frame clones and leaves some out. The sample consists of around 130,000 clones, about 90% of them appearing once. Source: peripheral blood, taken 28 days after the second AZD1222 dose. Receptor source: an adult who received the AZD1222 COVID-19 vaccine.

This sequence joins TRBV18 and TRBJ2-2; 8 positions agree with TRBD1. CDR1 KGHSH and CDR2 LQKENI come from the germline V gene. The CDR3 length is 16 residues. Trimming took 3 bases from V and 2 from J; bases not matched to a gene: 5. The CDR3 is CASSPRTGLNTGELFF. As DNA, the CDR3 is TGTGCCAGCTCACCTAGGACAGGGCTCAACACCGGGGAGCTGTTTTTT.

This rearrangement joins TRBV28 to TRBJ2-7; possible D gene TRBD2, 5 bases. Germline CDR1 reads MDHEN; CDR2 reads SYDVKM. The CDR3 has 11 amino acids. Trimming took off 7 bases at V and 4 bases at J, with 8 bases between the two ends. The CDR3 is CASTGEYEQYF. For the CDR3, the DNA is TGTGCCAGCACCGGGGAGTACGAGCAGTACTTC.

V gene TRBV9 combines with J gene TRBJ1-2; tentatively, D is TRBD1 (5 bases). The length of the CDR3 is 12 residues. The ends were cut back, 4 bases at V and 8 bases at J, with 12 bases in the middle. Germline CDR1 SGDLS, CDR2 YYNGEE. The CDR3 DNA sequence: TGTGCCAGCAGCCTGGGGGACGCGGGCTACACCTTC. Protein sequence: CASSLGDAGYTF.

V and J are TRBV9 and TRBJ1-3; D is uncertain. CDR3 size: 12 residues. V dropped 3 bases and J dropped 7 bases, with 8 bases sitting between them. From germline, CDR1 is SGDLS and CDR2 YYNGEE. CDR3 DNA: TGTGCCAGCAGCGACGAATGGAACACCATATATTTT. Its translation is CASSDEWNTIYF.

This clone appeared a few times. The chain joins TRBV6-1 to TRBJ2-7; a weak D match, TRBD1 (5 bases). Per germline, CDR1 MNHNS and CDR2 SASEGT. Trimming shortened V by 3 bases and J by 3 bases, and 15 bases separated the two germline ends. The CDR3 is made up of 15 amino acids. DNA of the CDR3: TGTGCCAGCAGTGAGGGCTCTGACAGACACTACGAGCAGTACTTC. As protein: CASSEGSDRHYEQYF.

This clone was observed a handful of times. The chain combines TRBV5-4 with TRBJ1-2; 7 bases are shared with TRBD1. V dropped 4 bases and J dropped 4; count of bases not matched to a gene: 7. Germline V gene sequence: CDR1 SGHNT, CDR2 YYREEE (reference sequence). CDR3 length equals 14 residues. CDR3 DNA: TGTGCCAGCAGCCACGACAGGGCGGTCTATGGCTACACCTTC. Translated, it gives CASSHDRAVYGYTF.

V usage is TRBV9 and J usage is TRBJ2-3, with 7 bases fitting TRBD2. The V segment lost 2 bases and the J segment 0 bases; nucleotides outside the gene matches: 6. Per germline, CDR1 SGDLS and CDR2 YYNGEE. This CDR3 spans 16 amino acids. The DNA for the CDR3 is TGTGCCAGCAGCGTCACTAGCGACTCTAGCACAGATACGCAGTATTTT. Translation gives CASSVTSDSSTDTQYF.

The chain employs TRBV7-9 and TRBJ2-2; 7 bases line up with TRBD1. Germline V gene sequence: CDR1 SEHNR, CDR2 FQNEAQ (reference sequence). J was trimmed by 5 bases and V by 7 bases; bases with no gene match: 7. The CDR3 totals 14 residues. The CDR3, as DNA: TGTGCCAGCACCGGGACAGACCTTACCGGGGAGCTGTTTTTT. Translating it yields CASTGTDLTGELFF.

The chain joins TRBV7-9 to TRBJ2-7, with no clear D. CDR3 length: 15 amino acids. Germline-derived CDR1 and CDR2 are SEHNR and FQNEAQ (reference sequence). Trimming removed 5 bases from V and 3 bases from J, with 17 bases in between. DNA for the CDR3: TGTGCCAGCAGCCCCCTTTTTGGCCCAAGCTACGAGCAGTACTTC. Translating it yields CASSPLFGPSYEQYF.

The V gene is TRBV6-5, the J gene TRBJ2-1; TRBD2 matches 11 bases. J gave up 8 bases and V 2 bases, and 8 bases lay outside the gene matches. Germline V gene sequence: CDR1 MNHEY, CDR2 SVGAGI. The CDR3 extends over 16 amino acids. The DNA of the CDR3 is TGTGCCAGCAGTTACCCACTAGCGGGGGCGCGCGATGAGCAGTTCTTC. It encodes CASSYPLAGARDEQFF.

V usage is TRBV6-5 and J usage is TRBJ1-2; D gene uncertain. Germline V gene lookup returns CDR1 MNHEY and CDR2 SVGAGI. Between the trimmed V and J ends, which lost 7 bases and 1 base, there was a span of 10 bases. CDR3 size: 13 residues. The chain's CDR3 is CASIGNLNYGYTF. The DNA for the CDR3 is TGTGCCAGCATAGGGAACCTTAACTATGGCTACACCTTC.

This clone was picked up a small number of times. The chain recombines TRBV7-9 with TRBJ1-1, with D hard to call. CDR3 size: 13 residues. Trimming removed 4 bases at V and 4 bases at J, with 10 bases between. Germline V lookup: CDR1 SEHNR, CDR2 FQNEAQ (reference sequence). The CDR3 coding sequence is TGTGCCAGCAGCTATACGGCCCGCACTGAAGCTTTCTTT. It codes for CASSYTARTEAFF.

This chain links TRBV2 with TRBJ1-2; D is possibly TRBD1 (5 bases). Germline V gives CDR1 SNHLY, CDR2 FYNNEI. Trimming took 7 bases from V and 7 from J, leaving 13 bases between them. The CDR3 sequence is 12 residues long. Written as DNA, the CDR3 is TGTGCCAGCAAGGCAGGGCGAGTTGGCTACACCTTC. Translation: CASKAGRVGYTF.

This clone was seen just once. This chain joins TRBV9 and TRBJ2-1, with D possibly called TRBD1 or TRBD2 (5 bases each). The CDR3 extends over 12 amino acids. CDR1 SGDLS and CDR2 YYNGEE come from the germline V gene. Trimming pared 0 bases from V and 12 bases from J, leaving 10 bases between. CDR3 sequence (DNA): TGTGCCAGCAGCGTAGGACGGGGCGCGCAGTTCTTC. This codes for CASSVGRGAQFF.

The gene calls are TRBV21-1 and TRBJ1-1. TRBV21-1 is a listed pseudogene. The CDR3 is 15 amino acids. This CDR3 reads CASDWGVVIDTEAFF. CDR3 nucleotide sequence: TGTGCCAGCGATTGGGGGGTGGTGATTGACACTGAAGCTTTCTTT.

This sequence joins TRBV27 and TRBJ2-7, with a tentative D call TRBD2 (6 bases). Trimming left V 2 bases short and J 4 bases short, with 12 bases between. CDR1 MNHEY and CDR2 SMNVEV come from the germline V gene (reference sequence). The CDR3 length is 14 residues. The CDR3 sequence is CASSLGGIAYEQYF. CDR3 bases: TGTGCCAGCAGTTTAGGCGGGATCGCGTACGAGCAGTACTTC.